These 24 T cell receptor beta chains originate from one sample sequenced in a study of cytomegalovirus exposure and HLA in healthy donors (dated by TCRdb to 2015 to 2018). The library was built by means of the immunoSEQ multiplex PCR assay. The multiplex PCR relied on a mix of 60 forward primers for TCR Vbeta segments and 13 reverse primers for TCR Jbeta segments. Here the immuneACCESS table is served through TCRdb, limited to in-frame sequences with V and J called. Missing clones are a known gap in these copies; in checked studies unresolved V genes cover under half, and the rest lacks a known reason. The sample has 60,000 to 75,000 clones on record, 65% to 85% of them singletons. The top ten constitute roughly 3% of the sample. The sequencing input was PBMCs. The receptor set was obtained from a woman in her 30s in good health and CMV-seronegative.

CDR3 sequence (DNA): TGTGCCAGCAGTTACTCTGGACAGGGGGGGGAAAAACTGTTTTTT. Its protein is CASSYSGQGGEKLFF. This sequence joins TRBV6-5 and TRBJ1-4, with TRBD1 identical over 10 bases. The CDR3 loop spans 15 amino acids. Trimming removed 0 bases from V and 8 bases from J; junction bases left unmatched: 3. CDR1 MNHEY and CDR2 SVGAGI come from the germline V gene.

The chain carries TRBV19 and TRBJ1-2; tentative D call: TRBD1 (5 bases). With 4 bases removed from V and 3 bases from J, the gap between germline ends came to 15 bases. CDR3 length equals 15 residues. CDR1 and CDR2 from the germline V gene are LNHDA and SQIVND (reference sequence). The CDR3 loop reads CASSSVSGGHYGYTF. DNA for the CDR3: TGTGCCAGTAGTAGCGTGTCGGGGGGACACTATGGCTACACCTTC.

This clone was observed a handful of times. CDR3 protein: CASSVAGQGGEKLFF. CDR3 DNA: TGTGCCAGCAGCGTAGCAGGGCAGGGAGGTGAAAAACTGTTTTTT. The chain is built from TRBV9 and TRBJ1-4; TRBD1 might be the D (5 bases). The CDR3 contains 15 residues. V dropped 0 bases and J dropped 7 bases, with 13 bases sitting between them. CDR1 is SGDLS, CDR2 YYNGEE, per germline.

The V gene is TRBV4-3, the J gene TRBJ2-4, with a possible D match to TRBD2 (6 bases). Trimming pared 0 bases from V and 0 bases from J, leaving 12 bases between. CDR3 length equals 17 residues. Per germline, CDR1 LGHNA and CDR2 YSLEER. The CDR3 DNA sequence: TGCGCCAGCAGCCAAGATGTGGGACTTCTAGCCAAAAACATTCAGTACTTC. Protein product: CASSQDVGLLAKNIQYF.

This clone was seen only a few times. The chain links TRBV4-1 to TRBJ2-7; 8 bases fit TRBD1. J was trimmed by 5 bases and V by 2 bases; bases with no gene match: 5. The CDR3 runs to 14 residues. CDR1 and CDR2 (germline): MGHRA, YSYEKL. DNA for the CDR3: TGCGCCAGCAGCCAATACGGGACAGGACACGAGCAGTACTTC. Amino acid sequence: CASSQYGTGHEQYF.

The chain recombines TRBV4-1 with TRBJ1-2; 9 nucleotides align to TRBD1. J gave up 6 bases and V 2 bases, and 4 bases lay outside the gene matches. This CDR3 is built from 14 residues. CDR1 and CDR2 (germline): MGHRA, YSYEKL. CDR3 protein: CASSQPGTGNGYTF. For the CDR3, the DNA is TGCGCCAGCAGCCAACCCGGGACAGGGAATGGCTACACCTTC.

The chain links TRBV18 to TRBJ1-2; D is unresolved. Germline-derived CDR1 and CDR2 are KGHSH and LQKENI. Trimming shortened V by 6 bases and J by 3 bases, and 11 bases separated the two germline ends. CDR3 length: 13 amino acids. CDR3 nucleotides: TGTGCCAGCTCTGCGGGCGCGGACTATGGCTACACCTTC. Its translation: CASSAGADYGYTF.

The V gene is TRBV5-6, the J gene TRBJ2-1, with D possibly TRBD2 on 7 matching bases. This CDR3 comprises 17 residues. Deletions cut 0 bases from V and 0 bases from J, with 13 bases between. Per the germline V gene, CDR1 is SGHDT and CDR2 is YYEEEE. The DNA for the CDR3 is TGTGCCAGCAGCTTGGCCGGGGGGCGGAGCTCCTACAATGAGCAGTTCTTC. It is translated as CASSLAGGRSSYNEQFF.

This clone has just a few counts. CDR3 sequence: CASSLGASGTYISYNEQFF. In DNA, the CDR3 is TGCGCCAGCAGCTTGGGAGCTAGCGGGACCTATATCTCCTACAATGAGCAGTTCTTC. This chain connects TRBV5-1 to TRBJ2-1; 9 bases match TRBD2. The CDR3 has 19 amino acids. Germline trimming cut 0 bases from V and 0 bases from J; bases unmatched to any gene: 10. Germline V gene sequence: CDR1 SGHRS, CDR2 YFSETQ.

The J gene is TRBJ2-7, the V gene TRBV27; no clear D. This CDR3 has 11 residues. Trimming took off 4 bases at V and 3 bases at J, with 4 bases between the two ends. The germline CDR1 and CDR2 sequences are MNHEY and SMNVEV (reference sequence). The CDR3 nucleotides read TGTGCCAGCAGTTCCTTCTACGAGCAGTACTTC. Protein sequence: CASSSFYEQYF.

A few counts support this clone. The V call is TRBV5-1, the J call TRBJ2-1; TRBD2 agrees at 11 bases. The germline V gene encodes CDR1 SGHRS and CDR2 YFSETQ. The ends lost 4 bases at V and 4 bases at J; junction bases unmatched: 7. The CDR3 has 16 amino acids. CDR3 DNA sequence: TGCGCCAGCAGCCCCCTAGCGGGGGGTGGGTACAATGAGCAGTTCTTC. Protein sequence: CASSPLAGGGYNEQFF.

For the CDR3, the DNA is TGTGCCAGCAGCTTGGGGACAGGGAGGGGCGGGGAGCTGTTTTTT. Protein sequence: CASSLGTGRGGELFF. The V call is TRBV5-4, the J call TRBJ2-2, with TRBD1 as a possible D gene (8 bases). CDR1 is SGHNT and CDR2 is YYREEE in the germline V gene (reference sequence). Trimming took 0 bases from V and 7 from J, leaving 13 bases between them. The CDR3 is 15 residues long.

As for this clone: This CDR3 fails to terminate in the conserved phenylalanine or tryptophan, so it likely reflects a read error. As DNA, the CDR3 is TGTGCCTGGACCGGGGGTTCGGCTGAACTTAATTCACCCCTCCACTCT. It yields the protein CAWTGGSAELNSPLHS. This chain links TRBV30 with TRBJ1-6, with D possibly matching TRBD1 (5 bases). V lost 4 bases and J 6 bases, leaving 19 bases between the germline ends. The germline gives CDR1 GTSNPN, CDR2 SVGIG (reference sequence). The CDR3 is made up of 16 amino acids.

This rearrangement joins TRBV10-3 to TRBJ1-6; 12 bases align to TRBD1. The germline V gene encodes CDR1 ENHRY and CDR2 SYGVKD. The trim removed 4 bases at V and 10 bases at J, leaving 5 bases unmatched. This CDR3 region has 15 residues. Here the CDR3 DNA reads TGTGCCATCAGTGGGGGACAGGGGGCTGGGTCACCCCTCCACTTT. Its protein is CAISGGQGAGSPLHF.

In nucleotides, the CDR3 is TGTGCCGCGTCCGACAGGGGCGTGGACGAAGCTTTCTTT. Translation: CAASDRGVDEAFF. V gene TRBV10-3 combines with J gene TRBJ1-1; 8 bases fit TRBD1. CDR1 is ENHRY and CDR2 is SYGVKD in the germline V gene. The CDR3 has 13 residues. V was clipped by 11 bases and J by 8 bases; unmatched bases: 13.

The V and J genes are TRBV18 and TRBJ2-1, with TRBD2 matching over 7 bases. V gave up 6 bases and J gave up 8 bases; unmatched junction bases: 10. CDR3 length: 14 residues. CDR1 is KGHSH and CDR2 is LQKENI in the germline V gene. CDR3: CASSSPGLVDEQFF. The CDR3 region has the DNA TGTGCCAGCTCGAGCCCAGGACTAGTCGATGAGCAGTTCTTC.

This clone was observed once. The chain uses TRBV12-5 and TRBJ1-4; a possible D gene is TRBD1 (5 bases). The CDR3 runs 12 residues. V was trimmed by 1 base and J by 14 bases, leaving 11 bases between them. CDR1 LGHNT and CDR2 FRNRAP come from the germline V gene. CDR3 residues: CASGLAQGALFF. The CDR3 nucleotides read TGTGCTAGTGGTTTGGCTCAAGGGGCCCTGTTTTTT.

As regards this clone: A junction end diverges from the germline sequence, so it may reflect a read error. This specimen includes other DNA sequences encoding the same CDR3. V usage is TRBV19 and J usage is TRBJ1-5; TRBD1 matches at 12 bases. This CDR3 region has 17 residues. CDR1 LNHDA and CDR2 SQIVND come from the germline V gene (reference sequence). CDR3 sequence (DNA): TGTGCCAGTAGCTCGGGACAGGGGGCATATAGCAATCAGCCCCAACATTTT. Its protein is CASSSGQGAYSNQPQHF. Variable domain in full (rest from reference TRBV19 and TRBJ1-5): DGGITQSPKYLFRKEGQNVTLSCEQNLNHDAMYWYRQDPGQGLRLIYYSQIVNDFQKGDIAEGYSVSREKKESFPLTVTSAQKNPTAFYLCASSSGQGAYSNQPQHFGDGTRLSIL.

The rearrangement joins TRBV11-2 to TRBJ2-1; 9 positions agree with TRBD1. Germline V lookup: CDR1 SGHAT, CDR2 FQNNGV. The CDR3 contains 15 residues. V lost 5 bases to trimming and J lost 7 bases; unmatched junction nucleotides: 9. The CDR3 region is CASSIGTGNRNEQFF. The DNA of the CDR3 is TGTGCCAGCAGCATCGGGACAGGGAATAGGAATGAGCAGTTCTTC.

The chain has TRBV7-2 and TRBJ2-3, with D possibly TRBD2 on 7 matching bases. Per germline, CDR1 SGHTA and CDR2 FQGNSA. The CDR3 loop spans 17 amino acids. Trimming took off 5 bases at V and 4 bases at J, with 22 bases between the two ends. Here the CDR3 DNA reads TGTGCCAGCAGCCCGAGGGGGGGGGAGCTGGGGCCAGATACGCAGTATTTT. It encodes CASSPRGGELGPDTQYF.

The CDR3 nucleotides read TGTGCCAGCAGCAAAGAAGCGGGGGCCAAAGAGACCCAGTACTTC. Protein: CASSKEAGAKETQYF. The V gene is TRBV7-2, the J gene TRBJ2-5; 8 nucleotides line up with TRBD2. The CDR3 extends over 15 amino acids. Per the germline V gene, CDR1 is SGHTA and CDR2 is FQGNSA. Trimming at V came to 5 bases and at J to 3 bases, leaving 8 bases not matched to a gene.

The rearrangement links TRBV11-1 to TRBJ2-7; tentative D call: TRBD2 (6 bases). The CDR3 runs to 13 residues. Trimming removed 0 bases at V and 5 bases at J, with 8 bases between. CDR1 and CDR2 (germline): SGHAT, FQDESV (reference sequence). The CDR3 protein is CASSLATGDEQYV. The CDR3 nucleotides read TGTGCCAGCAGCTTAGCGACGGGGGACGAGCAGTACGTC.

This clone came up a few times. The chain employs TRBV28 and TRBJ2-4, with 11 positions matching TRBD1. V gave up 4 bases and J gave up 3 bases; unmatched junction bases: 2. CDR1 and CDR2 (germline): MDHEN, SYDVKM. This CDR3 contains 15 residues. CDR3 DNA sequence: TGTGCCAGCAGTTCCGGGACAGGGGGCAAAAACATTCAGTACTTC. Its protein is CASSSGTGGKNIQYF. The full variable domain, rest sourced from reference TRBV28 and TRBJ2-4, is DVKVTQSSRYLVKRTGEKVFLECVQDMDHENMFWYRQDPGLGLRLIYFSYDVKMKEKGDIPEGYSVSREKKERFSLILESASTNQTSMYLCASSSGTGGKNIQYFGAGTRLSVL.

This chain uses TRBV30 with TRBJ1-2; tentative D call: TRBD1 (5 bases). This CDR3 is built from 14 residues. V lost 3 bases and J lost 3, with 14 bases in between. Germline V CDR1 and CDR2: GTSNPN, SVGIG (reference sequence). The CDR3 DNA reads as TGTGCCTGGAGCGTGGGATTAGGGGACTATGGCTACACCTTC. It codes for CAWSVGLGDYGYTF.